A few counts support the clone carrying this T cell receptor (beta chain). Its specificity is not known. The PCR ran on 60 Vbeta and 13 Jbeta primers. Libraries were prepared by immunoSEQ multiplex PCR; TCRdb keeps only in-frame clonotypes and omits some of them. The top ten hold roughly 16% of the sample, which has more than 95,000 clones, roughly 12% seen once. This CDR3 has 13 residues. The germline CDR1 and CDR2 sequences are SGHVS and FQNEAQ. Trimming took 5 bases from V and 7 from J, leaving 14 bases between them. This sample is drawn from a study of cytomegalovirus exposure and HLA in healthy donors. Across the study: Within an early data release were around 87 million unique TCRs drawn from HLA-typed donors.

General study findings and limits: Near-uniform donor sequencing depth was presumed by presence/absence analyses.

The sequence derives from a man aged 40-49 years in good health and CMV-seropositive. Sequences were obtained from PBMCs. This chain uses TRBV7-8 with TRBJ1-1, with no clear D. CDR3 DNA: TGTGCCAGCAGCGTAGTCGTTTACAGTGAAGCTTTCTTT. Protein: CASSVVVYSEAFF.